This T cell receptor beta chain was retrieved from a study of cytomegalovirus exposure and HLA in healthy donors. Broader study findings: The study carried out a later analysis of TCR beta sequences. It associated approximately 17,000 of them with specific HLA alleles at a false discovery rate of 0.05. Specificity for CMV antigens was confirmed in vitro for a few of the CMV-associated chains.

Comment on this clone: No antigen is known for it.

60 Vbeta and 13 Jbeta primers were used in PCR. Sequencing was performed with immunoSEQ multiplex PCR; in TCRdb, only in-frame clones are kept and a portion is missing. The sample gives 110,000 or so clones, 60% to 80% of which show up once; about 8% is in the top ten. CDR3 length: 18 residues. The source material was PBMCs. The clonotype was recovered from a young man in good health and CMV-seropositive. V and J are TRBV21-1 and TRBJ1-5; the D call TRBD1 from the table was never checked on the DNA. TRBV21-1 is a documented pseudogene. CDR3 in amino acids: CASRGYRGPPTKYQPQHF. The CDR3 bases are TGTGCCAGCAGGGGCTACAGGGGCCCCCCCACCAAATATCAGCCCCAGCATTTT.